Sequencing of this TCR beta chain was carried out in a study of blood T cell repertoires in COVID-19. Study details: Researchers got acute and convalescent COVID-19 samples from the United States, Italy and Spain. PBMCs, B-cell-depleted T cells, or T cells were the source of the cDNA or gDNA that made up the material.

Original processing methods: Nucleated cell number was recorded as an estimate derived from reference gene primer amplification. Clones were sequenced by immunoSEQ multiplex PCR, and TCRdb holds only the in-frame ones, with some missing. V, J and clone size are those of that table, while D and trimming were read from the DNA. There are more than 110,000 clones in the sample; 85% to 90% occur only once, and 2.5% to 3% lies in the top ten. The V gene end was trimmed by 4 bases and the J gene end by 5 bases; junction bases not matched to a gene: 14. The CDR3 extends over 16 amino acids. Germline CDR1 is LGHDT and CDR2 is YNNKEL (reference sequence).

V is TRBV3-1 (or the pseudogene TRBV3-2) and J is TRBJ2-7; 7 nucleotides match TRBD2. Sequencing was done on a sample of peripheral blood. The sequence was collected from a man aged 55-75 years with active or convalescent COVID-19. In DNA, the CDR3 is TGTGCCAGCAGCCTAACATCAAAGAGCGGGGCCCACGAGCAGTACTTC. Protein product: CASSLTSKSGAHEQYF.